Below, 17 T cell receptor beta chains from the same sample are listed, as sequenced in a study of CD8 T cells in Susac syndrome. Random hexamers were used to reverse transcribe roughly 0.5 to 1 ug of RNA. TCRdb processed the immunoSEQ multiplex PCR reads anew with MiXCR; each CDR3 protein has one entry. Of approximately 100,000 distinct CDR3 sequences listed, around 90% are singletons. Sequenced: CD4+ T cells from PBMCs. These receptors all stem from a human donor in good health.

The rearrangement uses TRBV6-1 and TRBJ2-3; tentative D call: TRBD2 (5 bases). Germline CDR1 is MNHNS and CDR2 is SASEGT. The CDR3 covers 14 residues. Trimming shortened V by 7 bases and J by 2 bases, and 13 bases separated the two germline ends. DNA of the CDR3: TGTGCCAGCACGTTCGGGATTCCCACAGATACGCAGTATTTT. Translating it yields CASTFGIPTDTQYF.

This clonotype was picked up one time. The chain carries TRBV6-2 or TRBV6-3 and TRBJ1-1; D possibly corresponds to TRBD1 (6 bases). The CDR3 length is 14 residues. The V and J ends lost 6 bases and 5 bases respectively, with 16 bases between them. The V gene's germline CDR1 is MNHEY and CDR2 SVGEGT. As DNA, the CDR3 is TGTGCCAGCAGCCTTAACAGGGCGGGGACTGAAGCTTTCTTT. This gives the protein CASSLNRAGTEAFF.

This chain links TRBV4-1 with TRBJ2-5; weak D call: TRBD2 (6 bases). CDR3 length: 14 residues. Germline V CDR1 and CDR2: MGHRA, YSYEKL. V was shortened by 0 bases and J by 5 bases, with 10 bases between the two germline ends. CDR3 DNA sequence: TGCGCCAGCAGCCAAGAAGCAGGGAGGGAGACCCAGTACTTC. Protein sequence: CASSQEAGRETQYF.

The genes are TRBV4-2 and TRBJ2-7; the match to TRBD2 covers 7 bases. J was trimmed by 6 bases and V by 0 bases; bases with no gene match: 5. The germline V gene encodes CDR1 LGHNA and CDR2 YNFKEQ. This CDR3 comprises 14 residues. DNA for the CDR3: TGTGCCAGCAGCCAAGATGGGGGGGGTCGCGAGCAGTACTTC. The encoded protein is CASSQDGGGREQYF.

The rearrangement links TRBV29-1 to TRBJ2-5; tentatively, D is TRBD1 (5 bases). Trimming cost V 4 bases and J 1 base, with 10 bases left between them. Germline CDR1 is SQVTM and CDR2 is ANQGSEA. CDR3 size: 13 residues. CDR3 sequence reads: CSVVDSLQETQYF. DNA of the CDR3: TGCAGCGTTGTCGACAGTCTCCAAGAGACCCAGTACTTC. Based on the CDR3 plus reference TRBV29-1 and TRBJ2-5, the full variable domain is SAVISQKPSRDICQRGTSLTIQCQVDSQVTMMFWYRQQPGQSLTLIATANQGSEATYESGFVIDKFPISRPNLTFSTLTVSNMSPEDSSIYLCSVVDSLQETQYFGPGTRLLVL.

The V gene is TRBV6-2 or TRBV6-3, the J gene TRBJ2-2, with D unresolved. Germline CDR1 reads MNHEY; CDR2 reads SVGEGT. The CDR3 extends over 14 amino acids. V lost 8 bases to trimming and J lost 6 bases, with 16 bases between them. The CDR3 region is CASLSNSVAGELFF. The CDR3, as DNA: TGTGCCAGCCTCTCCAACTCCGTGGCCGGGGAGCTGTTTTTT.

The chain is built from TRBV10-3 and TRBJ1-1; 8 nucleotides agree with TRBD1. CDR1 is ENHRY, CDR2 SYGVKD, per germline. The J segment lost 5 bases and the V segment lost 2 bases, leaving 13 bases of the junction unmatched. CDR3 length equals 17 residues. The CDR3 loop is CAISEGGRGRGGTEAFF. Written as DNA, the CDR3 is TGTGCCATCAGTGAGGGAGGCAGGGGGCGCGGGGGAACTGAAGCTTTCTTT.

The CDR3 spells CASSETGAAAAKQFF. The CDR3 region has the DNA TGTGCCAGCAGCGAGACAGGGGCCGCGGCGGCCAAGCAGTTCTTC. V is TRBV7-2 and J is TRBJ2-1; 8 positions agree with TRBD1. The CDR3 consists of 15 residues. With 5 bases clipped from V and 11 bases from J, the junction kept 14 bases outside the gene matches. Germline loops: CDR1 SGHTA, CDR2 FQGNSA.

The chain couples TRBV19 to TRBJ2-7, with unresolved D. Germline loops: CDR1 LNHDA, CDR2 SQIVND (reference sequence). This CDR3 spans 15 amino acids. The V and J ends lost 2 bases and 4 bases respectively, with 15 bases between them. DNA for the CDR3: TGTGCCAGTAGTATAAGACGACAAGGCCCTTACGAGCAGTACTTC. Translated, it gives CASSIRRQGPYEQYF.

This clonotype was counted once. The chain uses TRBV20-1 and TRBJ1-1; the match to TRBD1 covers 7 bases. Per the germline V gene, CDR1 is DFQATT and CDR2 is SNEGSKA (reference sequence). V shed 5 bases, J shed 4 bases, and the junction held 10 bases outside the gene matches. CDR3 length: 14 residues. The CDR3 sequence is CSAQLQGRVTEAFF. For the CDR3, the DNA is TGCAGTGCTCAGTTACAGGGGAGAGTCACTGAAGCTTTCTTT.

V is TRBV28 and J is TRBJ1-4, with D possibly matching TRBD1 (5 bases). Per germline, CDR1 MDHEN and CDR2 SYDVKM. V was pared by 2 bases and J by 8 bases, with 12 bases between. The CDR3 totals 14 residues. The DNA for the CDR3 is TGTGCCAGCAGTTTAGGGGCCGAGTACGAAAAACTGTTTTTT. Translated, it gives CASSLGAEYEKLFF. Filled out from reference TRBV28 and TRBJ1-4, the complete variable domain reads DVKVTQSSRYLVKRTGEKVFLECVQDMDHENMFWYRQDPGLGLRLIYFSYDVKMKEKGDIPEGYSVSREKKERFSLILESASTNQTSMYLCASSLGAEYEKLFFGSGTQLSVL.

This rearrangement joins TRBV2 to TRBJ1-1; 9 nucleotides match TRBD1. This CDR3 spans 17 amino acids. After removal of 3 bases from V and 0 bases from J, the junction contained 8 bases not matched to a gene. Germline CDR1 is SNHLY and CDR2 is FYNNEI. CDR3 loop: CASSERGQGTMNTEAFF. The CDR3 nucleotides read TGTGCCAGCAGTGAGCGCGGACAGGGGACGATGAACACTGAAGCTTTCTTT.

The chain employs TRBV7-2 and TRBJ1-5; D not certain. The CDR3 is made up of 15 amino acids. The V end lost 5 bases, the J end lost 0 bases, and 11 bases lay between the germline ends. CDR1 SGHTA and CDR2 FQGNSA come from the germline V gene. CDR3 sequence reads: CASSGEGHSNQPQHF. Here the CDR3 DNA reads TGTGCCAGCAGCGGTGAAGGTCATAGCAATCAGCCCCAGCATTTT.

This clonotype was recorded once. V and J are TRBV5-1 and TRBJ2-2, with D maybe TRBD2 (6 bases). The CDR3 has 17 residues. From germline, CDR1 is SGHRS and CDR2 YFSETQ. Trimming removed 0 bases from V and 3 bases from J, with 15 bases in between. The CDR3 protein is CASSLAVGGMDTGELFF. The DNA of the CDR3 is TGCGCCAGCAGCTTGGCCGTTGGGGGGATGGACACCGGGGAGCTGTTTTTT.

The chain employs TRBV5-1 and TRBJ2-2, with D possibly TRBD1 on 6 matching bases. The CDR3 contains 17 residues. Germline V CDR1 and CDR2: SGHRS, YFSETQ. V lost 4 bases, J lost 4 bases, and 20 bases lay in between. The CDR3 spells CASSRTTGNPSTGELFF. The CDR3 DNA reads as TGCGCCAGCAGCCGAACCACAGGGAATCCTAGCACCGGGGAGCTGTTTTTT.

The rearrangement joins TRBV27 to TRBJ1-5; possibly TRBD1 for D (5 bases). V lost 7 bases, J lost 2 bases, and 21 bases lay in between. The CDR3 has 17 amino acids. Per germline, CDR1 MNHEY and CDR2 SMNVEV (reference sequence). In DNA form, the CDR3 reads TGTGCCAGCAAGAGCGGGACCCTGGACCGGGGCAATCAGCCCCAGCATTTT. Translating gives CASKSGTLDRGNQPQHF.

CDR3 region: CASSPTRGTGNSPLHF. Written as DNA, the CDR3 is TGCGCCAGCAGCCCCACCCGCGGGACAGGGAATTCACCCCTCCACTTT. The V call is TRBV5-1, the J call TRBJ1-6, with TRBD1 matching over 9 bases. Germline CDR1 reads SGHRS; CDR2 reads YFSETQ. CDR3 length: 16 amino acids. After removal of 4 bases from V and 7 bases from J, the junction contained 9 bases not matched to a gene.